What follows describes a single TCR beta chain. Participants were placed into cohorts based on the clinical history they reported. The data derive from a study of blood T cell repertoires in COVID-19. The overall study: Material from acute and convalescent COVID-19 was sourced from the United States, Italy and Spain.

V shed 6 bases, J shed 6 bases, and the junction held 7 bases outside the gene matches. This CDR3 contains 14 residues. Germline values: CDR1 SNHLY, CDR2 FYNNEI. Original processing methods: From reference gene primer amplification, estimates of nucleated cell counts were derived. Assay: immunoSEQ multiplex PCR; the TCRdb copy retains only in-frame clones and omits some. That table supplies the V and J calls and clone size; D and trimming were determined from the DNA. This table holds about 240,000 clones, roughly 86% found once. The sequence came from a woman in her forties with acute COVID-19. Sequencing was carried out using PBMCs or T cells enriched from blood (not recorded which). The chain couples TRBV2 to TRBJ2-2, with 7 bases fitting TRBD1. CDR3 amino acids: CASREQGFSGELFF. As DNA, the CDR3 is TGTGCCAGCAGGGAACAGGGGTTCTCCGGGGAGCTGTTTTTT. Using reference TRBV2 and TRBJ2-2 for the parts outside the CDR3, the full variable domain is EPEVTQTPSHQVTQMGQEVILRCVPISNHLYFYWYRQILGQKVEFLVSFYNNEISEKSEIFDDQFSVERPDGSNFTLKIRSTKLEDSAMYFCASREQGFSGELFFGEGSRLTVL.